Below are 24 T cell receptor beta chains sequenced from a single sample in a study of blood T cell repertoires in COVID-19. Sequenced by immunoSEQ multiplex PCR; TCRdb stores in-frame clones only, minus some. The repertoire holds 95,000 to 100,000 clones, with less than 85% as singletons. The specimen sequenced was peripheral blood. These receptors originate from a woman aged 55-75 years with acute or convalescent COVID-19.

The rearrangement links TRBV5-1 to TRBJ1-6; D gene uncertain. The germline V gene encodes CDR1 SGHRS and CDR2 YFSETQ. The CDR3 is 17 amino acids. The germline V and J ends were trimmed by 3 bases and 5 bases, with 18 bases remaining between them. CDR3 amino acids: CASSSDYAGRNNSPLHF. In DNA, the CDR3 is TGCGCCAGCAGCTCGGACTACGCTGGGCGGAATAATTCACCCCTCCACTTT. Using reference TRBV5-1 and TRBJ1-6 for the parts outside the CDR3, the full variable domain is KAGVTQTPRYLIKTRGQQVTLSCSPISGHRSVSWYQQTPGQGLQFLFEYFSETQRNKGNFPGRFSGRQFSNSRSEMNVSTLELGDSALYLCASSSDYAGRNNSPLHFGNGTRLTVT.

This clone was seen a few times. This chain connects TRBV28 to TRBJ1-1, with a possible D match to TRBD1 (6 bases). Per germline, CDR1 MDHEN and CDR2 SYDVKM. V dropped 7 bases and J dropped 8 bases, with 17 bases sitting between them. The CDR3 runs 13 residues. CDR3 loop: CASTKQGLEEAFF. CDR3 DNA sequence: TGTGCCAGCACCAAACAGGGCCTCGAAGAAGCTTTCTTT.

The rearrangement uses TRBV19 and TRBJ1-2; D is possibly TRBD1 (6 bases). The CDR3 length is 16 residues. Germline assignment: CDR1 LNHDA and CDR2 SQIVND (reference sequence). V was clipped by 11 bases and J by 0 bases, with 22 bases between them. CDR3 sequence reads: CAARGLQMPANYGYTF. The CDR3 DNA sequence: TGTGCCGCCAGGGGATTACAAATGCCAGCTAACTATGGCTACACCTTC. The entire variable domain, with the rest obtained from reference TRBV19 and TRBJ1-2, is as follows: DGGITQSPKYLFRKEGQNVTLSCEQNLNHDAMYWYRQDPGQGLRLIYYSQIVNDFQKGDIAEGYSVSREKKESFPLTVTSAQKNPTAFYLCAARGLQMPANYGYTFGSGTRLTVV.

This clone has only one observation. The J gene is TRBJ1-5, the V gene TRBV6-4, with a tentative D call TRBD1 (6 bases). Per germline, CDR1 MRHNA and CDR2 SNTAGT. V was trimmed by 0 bases and J by 5 bases, leaving 14 bases between them. The CDR3 consists of 16 residues. The CDR3 region is CASSDSLQGLDQPQHF. The CDR3, as DNA: TGTGCCAGCAGTGACTCGTTACAGGGCTTGGATCAGCCCCAGCATTTT.

The chain links TRBV12-5 to TRBJ2-2; D possibly corresponds to TRBD1 (5 bases). Trimming took 0 bases from V and 6 from J, leaving 14 bases between them. Germline-derived CDR1 and CDR2 are LGHNT and FRNRAP. This CDR3 has 16 amino acids. The CDR3, as DNA: TGTGCTAGTGGTTTGGTGGTCCAGGGAAAGGCCGGGGAGCTGTTTTTT. Protein: CASGLVVQGKAGELFF.

This clone was counted a single time. The chain uses TRBV25-1 and TRBJ1-6; 9 nucleotides line up with TRBD1. V shed 6 bases and J 0 bases; nucleotides not matched to a gene: 3. The CDR3 spans 16 residues. The V gene's germline CDR1 is MGHDK and CDR2 SYGVNS. DNA for the CDR3: TGTGCCAGCAGGAGACAGGGGGTCTCCTATAATTCACCCCTCCACTTT. It specifies CASRRQGVSYNSPLHF. The full variable domain, its missing parts supplied by reference TRBV25-1 and TRBJ1-6, is EADIYQTPRYLVIGTGKKITLECSQTMGHDKMYWYQQDPGMELHLIHYSYGVNSTEKGDLSSESTVSRIRTEHFPLTLESARPSHTSQYLCASRRQGVSYNSPLHFGNGTRLTVT.

This chain uses TRBV12-3 or TRBV12-4 with TRBJ1-2; 9 bases line up with TRBD1. The CDR3 spans 13 residues. Trimming at V came to 6 bases and at J to 4 bases, leaving 3 bases not matched to a gene. The CDR3 nucleotides are TGTGCCAGCAGAACACAGGGGGCCTATGGCTACACCTTC. Its translation: CASRTQGAYGYTF.

Note on this clone: This sample includes further DNA sequences coding for the same CDR3. The V call is TRBV3-1 (or the pseudogene TRBV3-2), the J call TRBJ1-1; no reliable D call. The CDR3 spans 13 residues. V lost 1 base and J 5 bases, leaving 8 bases between the germline ends. Germline V gene sequence: CDR1 LGHDT, CDR2 YNNKEL (reference sequence). The CDR3 region has the DNA TGTGCCAGCAGCCAAGGACGGGGAACTGAAGCTTTCTTT. Protein product: CASSQGRGTEAFF.

The CDR3 protein is CASSLGQGSSGNTIYF. In DNA, the CDR3 is TGCGCCAGCAGCCTCGGACAGGGGAGCTCTGGAAACACCATATATTTT. The chain couples TRBV4-1 to TRBJ1-3, with TRBD1 matching over 9 bases. In germline, CDR1 is MGHRA, CDR2 YSYEKL. This CDR3 spans 16 amino acids. V gave up 4 bases and J gave up 0 bases; unmatched junction bases: 4.

This rearrangement joins TRBV28 to TRBJ1-2; 10 nucleotides match TRBD1. This CDR3 is 16 amino acids long. Germline CDR1 MDHEN, CDR2 SYDVKM. J lost 1 base, V lost 6 bases, and 8 bases had no gene match. CDR3 protein: CASSGTGAPRNYGYTF. The CDR3 nucleotides read TGTGCCAGCAGCGGGACAGGGGCCCCTCGTAACTATGGCTACACCTTC.

The gene calls are TRBV19 and TRBJ2-4, with D maybe TRBD1 (5 bases). Trimming took 3 bases from V and 0 from J, leaving 12 bases between them. The CDR3 extends over 16 amino acids. Germline CDR1 LNHDA, CDR2 SQIVND (reference sequence). CDR3 sequence (DNA): TGTGCCAGTAGTATCAGGGCAGATCTAGCCAAAAACATTCAGTACTTC. Translated: CASSIRADLAKNIQYF.

This chain links TRBV12-1 with TRBJ1-2; the listed D gene, TRBD1, was not tested against the DNA. TRBV12-1 is listed as a pseudogene. CDR3 length equals 14 residues. The CDR3 is CASSRADKDYGYTF. The DNA of the CDR3 is TGTGCCAGCAGCAGGGCGGACAAGGACTATGGCTACACCTTC.

The V call is TRBV6-5, the J call TRBJ2-2, with TRBD2 matching over 11 bases. V lost 7 bases to trimming and J lost 6 bases; unmatched junction nucleotides: 4. Germline CDR1 is MNHEY and CDR2 is SVGAGI. CDR3 size: 14 residues. CDR3 nucleotide sequence: TGTGCCAGCACCTATAGCGGGGGGGCCGGGGAGCTGTTTTTT. Protein sequence: CASTYSGGAGELFF.

The J gene is TRBJ2-2, the V gene TRBV6-5, with D perhaps TRBD1 (6 bases). The germline V gene has CDR1 MNHEY and CDR2 SVGAGI. The CDR3 length is 15 residues. The ends were cut back, 6 bases at V and 1 base at J, with 12 bases in the middle. The CDR3 DNA follows: TGTGCCAGCAGAACAGGACAGTTGAACACCGGGGAGCTGTTTTTT. This sequence encodes CASRTGQLNTGELFF.

This clone has a single count. The chain employs TRBV2 and TRBJ2-2; 8 nucleotides agree with TRBD2. This CDR3 spans 16 amino acids. The V gene end was trimmed by 2 bases and the J gene end by 6 bases; junction bases not matched to a gene: 8. CDR1 is SNHLY, CDR2 FYNNEI, per germline. CDR3 in amino acids: CASSERSSGVSGELFF. The CDR3 DNA is TGTGCCAGCAGTGAAAGGAGTAGCGGGGTGTCCGGGGAGCTGTTTTTT.

This clone was seen just once. The rearrangement joins TRBV5-5 to TRBJ2-7; no clear D gene. The length of the CDR3 is 14 residues. Trimming shortened V by 0 bases and J by 3 bases, and 10 bases separated the two germline ends. Per the germline V gene, CDR1 is SGHKS and CDR2 is YYEKEE (reference sequence). Here the CDR3 DNA reads TGTGCCAGCAGCTTGGATCCCCACAACTACGAGCAGTACTTC. Protein product: CASSLDPHNYEQYF. Full variable domain (missing parts from reference TRBV5-5 and TRBJ2-7): DAGVTQSPTHLIKTRGQQVTLRCSPISGHKSVSWYQQVLGQGPQFIFQYYEKEERGRGNFPDRFSARQFPNYSSELNVNALLLGDSALYLCASSLDPHNYEQYFGPGTRLTVT.

The chain couples TRBV10-3 to TRBJ2-2, with 9 bases fitting TRBD2. The junction had 6 bases not matched to a gene; V was cut back by 4 bases and J by 6 bases. Germline CDR1 reads ENHRY; CDR2 reads SYGVKD. The CDR3 sequence is 15 residues long. This CDR3 reads CAISAARGGSGELFF. The CDR3 DNA sequence: TGTGCCATCAGTGCCGCGCGGGGGGGCTCCGGGGAGCTGTTTTTT.

The CDR3 nucleotides are TGTGCCAGCGGGGGGATAGCTGGAAACACCATATATTTT. This translates into CASGGIAGNTIYF. The J gene is TRBJ1-3, the V gene TRBV7-9; D perhaps matches TRBD1 (5 bases). Deletions cut 8 bases from V and 2 bases from J, with 10 bases between. Germline CDR1 and CDR2: SEHNR and FQNEAQ (reference sequence). The CDR3 length is 13 residues.

The V and J genes are TRBV7-2 and TRBJ1-1; D perhaps matches TRBD1 (6 bases). The CDR3 totals 13 residues. CDR1 SGHTA and CDR2 FQGNSA come from the germline V gene. V gave up 5 bases and J gave up 1 base, with 8 bases separating them. CDR3 sequence: CASSQDRNTEAFF. The CDR3 region has the DNA TGTGCCAGCAGCCAGGACAGGAACACTGAAGCTTTCTTT.

This sequence joins TRBV11-2 and TRBJ1-1; 8 nucleotides agree with TRBD1. The trim removed 5 bases at V and 7 bases at J, leaving 12 bases unmatched. Germline values: CDR1 SGHAT, CDR2 FQNNGV. CDR3 length equals 15 residues. The CDR3 nucleotides are TGTGCCAGCAGCATGATTCCCGGGACAGGTTTTGAAGCTTTCTTT. Translated: CASSMIPGTGFEAFF.

This chain connects TRBV19 to TRBJ1-4, with D possibly being TRBD1 (5 bases). V was cut by 3 bases and J by 3 bases, with 11 bases left in between. Looked up from germline, CDR1 is LNHDA and CDR2 is SQIVND (reference sequence). The CDR3 totals 15 residues. The CDR3 reads CASSIFPGPNEKLFF. CDR3 nucleotides: TGTGCCAGTAGTATTTTCCCAGGGCCTAATGAAAAACTGTTTTTT.

About this clone itself: Relative to the germline gene, one junction end is altered; a read error may explain this. The chain employs TRBV2 and TRBJ2-5, with a tentative D call TRBD1 (6 bases). This CDR3 is built from 14 residues. Per the germline V gene, CDR1 is SNHLY and CDR2 is FYNNEI. The chain's CDR3 is CASREDRNQETQYF. The CDR3 nucleotides read TGTGCCAGCAGAGAAGACAGGAACCAAGAGACCCAGTACTTC.

This clone appeared a single time. The genes are TRBV19 and TRBJ2-5, with 11 bases fitting TRBD2. The ends lost 5 bases at V and 1 base at J; junction bases unmatched: 6. In germline, CDR1 is LNHDA, CDR2 SQIVND (reference sequence). The CDR3 runs 16 residues. The CDR3 sequence: CASSVTGTSGQETQYF. Written as DNA, the CDR3 is TGTGCCAGTAGTGTAACCGGGACTAGCGGCCAAGAGACCCAGTACTTC.

V usage is TRBV20-1 and J usage is TRBJ2-1, with TRBD2 as a possible D gene (5 bases). With 3 bases removed from V and 1 base from J, the gap between germline ends came to 16 bases. This CDR3 comprises 16 residues. The germline V gene has CDR1 DFQATT and CDR2 SNEGSKA (reference sequence). The CDR3 DNA reads TGCAGTGCTAGTCACATAGCGTCGGTATCCTACAATGAGCAGTTCTTC. The encoded protein is CSASHIASVSYNEQFF.